These T cell receptor beta chains were read from a single sample in a study of OX40 agonist ivuxolimab in advanced cancers. Clones were read by immunoSEQ multiplex PCR, and TCRdb kept only the in-frame ones, dropping some. This table has roughly 90,000 clones, more than 80% appearing once. The sample here was CD4+ or CD8+ T cells sorted from blood, taken in a trial of the OX40 agonist ivuxolimab. The receptors originated from an adult with an advanced solid tumor such as melanoma, head and neck, liver or kidney cancer. CDR3s include the opening cysteine and the closing phenylalanine or tryptophan. The D gene is left open where the match is weak. Where a row states a size, it is once, few, many or the class of an expanded clone; other rows omit it.

d_call: TRBD1; j_call: TRBJ1-2; v_call: TRBV28; clone_size: NA; cdr3_aa: CASSFLGQGERRGYTF; cdr3_nt: TGTGCCAGCAGTTTTTTAGGCCAGGGGGAACGGCGGGGCTACACCTTC
d_call: NA; j_call: TRBJ2-7; v_call: TRBV6-6; clone_size: NA; cdr3_aa: CASRDRSEQYF; cdr3_nt: TGTGCCAGCAGAGACCGTTCCGAGCAGTACTTC
d_call: TRBD1; j_call: TRBJ1-2; v_call: TRBV5-1; clone_size: NA; cdr3_aa: CASSLRQGASIYGYTF; cdr3_nt: TGCGCCAGCAGCTTAAGACAGGGGGCGAGTATCTATGGCTACACCTTC
d_call: TRBD1; j_call: TRBJ1-5; v_call: TRBV7-8; clone_size: NA; cdr3_aa: CASSSGQASYSNQPQHF; cdr3_nt: TGTGCCAGCAGCTCGGGACAGGCCTCCTATAGCAATCAGCCCCAGCATTTT
d_call: TRBD1; j_call: TRBJ1-6; v_call: TRBV5-1; clone_size: NA; cdr3_aa: CASRVNPGQVYSPLHF; cdr3_nt: TGCGCCAGCAGAGTAAACCCGGGACAGGTTTATTCACCCCTCCACTTT
d_call: TRBD2; j_call: TRBJ2-7; v_call: TRBV5-4; clone_size: NA; cdr3_aa: CASSFGTSGRAALEQYF; cdr3_nt: TGTGCCAGCAGCTTCGGGACTAGCGGGAGGGCCGCACTCGAGCAGTACTTC
d_call: TRBD2; j_call: TRBJ2-1; v_call: TRBV28; clone_size: NA; cdr3_aa: CASKGLGKTGNYNEQFF; cdr3_nt: TGTGCCAGCAAGGGACTAGGCAAGACTGGGAACTACAATGAGCAGTTCTTC
d_call: NA; j_call: TRBJ1-1; v_call: TRBV29-1; clone_size: NA; cdr3_aa: CSGYSGDTEAFF; cdr3_nt: TGCAGCGGGTACTCAGGGGACACTGAAGCTTTCTTT
d_call: NA; j_call: TRBJ2-1; v_call: TRBV4-2; clone_size: NA; cdr3_aa: CASRKEVNEQFF; cdr3_nt: TGTGCCAGCAGGAAGGAAGTCAATGAGCAGTTCTTC
d_call: NA; j_call: TRBJ1-2; v_call: TRBV18; clone_size: NA; cdr3_aa: CASSLADTNYGYTF; cdr3_nt: TGTGCCAGCTCACTGGCAGACACTAACTATGGCTACACCTTC
d_call: TRBD1; j_call: TRBJ1-1; v_call: TRBV5-6; clone_size: NA; cdr3_aa: CASSRGQGAMNTEAFF; cdr3_nt: TGTGCCAGCAGCCGCGGACAGGGGGCGATGAACACTGAAGCTTTCTTT
d_call: NA; j_call: TRBJ2-7; v_call: TRBV18; clone_size: NA; cdr3_aa: CASSALGAHAGERTGQYF; cdr3_nt: TGTGCCAGCTCAGCTCTCGGGGCTCACGCTGGGGAACGAACGGGGCAGTACTTC
d_call: NA; j_call: TRBJ1-3; v_call: TRBV7-2; clone_size: once; cdr3_aa: CASSPPTGRLPLGGNTIYF; cdr3_nt: TGTGCCAGCAGCCCACCAACGGGCCGTCTACCTCTTGGGGGAAACACCATATATTTT
d_call: TRBD2; j_call: TRBJ2-7; v_call: TRBV7-2; clone_size: NA; cdr3_aa: CASSLVVAGALGEQYF; cdr3_nt: TGTGCCAGCAGCTTAGTCGTAGCGGGGGCCTTGGGGGAGCAGTACTTC
d_call: NA; j_call: TRBJ1-2; v_call: TRBV10-3; clone_size: NA; cdr3_aa: CAISAPGQTNYGYTF; cdr3_nt: TGTGCCATCAGTGCCCCGGGGCAAACAAACTATGGCTACACCTTC
d_call: TRBD2; j_call: TRBJ2-7; v_call: TRBV19; clone_size: NA; cdr3_aa: CASSYRGGLAGEEQYF; cdr3_nt: TGTGCCAGTAGTTACCGCGGCGGGCTAGCGGGAGAAGAGCAGTACTTC
d_call: TRBD1; j_call: TRBJ1-4; v_call: TRBV5-1; clone_size: NA; cdr3_aa: CASSLRLGQGAEKLFF; cdr3_nt: TGCGCCAGCAGCTTGAGGTTAGGACAGGGGGCTGAAAAACTGTTTTTT
d_call: NA; j_call: TRBJ1-1; v_call: TRBV19; clone_size: NA; cdr3_aa: CASSIAANTEAFF; cdr3_nt: TGTGCCAGTAGTATAGCGGCGAACACTGAAGCTTTCTTT
d_call: TRBD1; j_call: TRBJ1-2; v_call: TRBV6-6; clone_size: NA; cdr3_aa: CASSTWTGHYGYTF; cdr3_nt: TGTGCCAGCAGCACCTGGACAGGCCACTATGGCTACACCTTC
d_call: NA; j_call: TRBJ2-1; v_call: TRBV2; clone_size: NA; cdr3_aa: CASSDEGGTEQFF; cdr3_nt: TGTGCCAGCAGTGATGAAGGAGGGACAGAGCAGTTCTTC
d_call: TRBD1; j_call: TRBJ2-7; v_call: TRBV19; clone_size: once; cdr3_aa: CASRGTGGTYEQYF; cdr3_nt: TGTGCCAGTCGGGGGACAGGGGGCACCTACGAGCAGTACTTC
d_call: NA; j_call: TRBJ1-2; v_call: TRBV7-2; clone_size: NA; cdr3_aa: CASSRNYGYTF; cdr3_nt: TGTGCCAGCAGCCGGAACTATGGCTACACCTTC
d_call: NA; j_call: TRBJ2-5; v_call: TRBV19; clone_size: NA; cdr3_aa: CASSSQGSYQETQYF; cdr3_nt: TGTGCCAGTAGTAGCCAGGGTTCTTACCAAGAGACCCAGTACTTC
d_call: TRBD1; j_call: TRBJ2-2; v_call: TRBV4-1; clone_size: NA; cdr3_aa: CASSPGTGMGSGELFF; cdr3_nt: TGCGCCAGCAGCCCCGGGACAGGGATGGGCTCCGGGGAGCTGTTTTTT
d_call: TRBD1; j_call: TRBJ2-1; v_call: TRBV28; clone_size: once; cdr3_aa: CAGGTGGNEQFF; cdr3_nt: TGTGCCGGCGGGACAGGGGGGAATGAGCAGTTCTTC
d_call: TRBD2; j_call: TRBJ2-1; v_call: TRBV5-4; clone_size: NA; cdr3_aa: CASTRSGGTYNEQFF; cdr3_nt: TGTGCCAGCACCAGATCGGGGGGTACCTACAATGAGCAGTTCTTC
d_call: TRBD1; j_call: TRBJ2-1; v_call: TRBV29-1; clone_size: NA; cdr3_aa: CSIDRGYLNEQFF; cdr3_nt: TGCAGCATCGACAGGGGCTATCTAAATGAGCAGTTCTTC
d_call: TRBD2; j_call: TRBJ2-1; v_call: TRBV4-1; clone_size: NA; cdr3_aa: CASSQVAGGSSYNEQFF; cdr3_nt: TGCGCCAGCAGCCAAGTAGCGGGGGGTTCCTCCTACAATGAGCAGTTCTTC
d_call: NA; j_call: TRBJ1-2; v_call: TRBV9; clone_size: NA; cdr3_aa: CASSVDGYGYTF; cdr3_nt: TGTGCCAGCAGCGTAGACGGGTATGGCTACACCTTC
d_call: TRBD2; j_call: TRBJ2-3; v_call: TRBV30; clone_size: NA; cdr3_aa: CAWTGTSGTDTQYF; cdr3_nt: TGTGCCTGGACCGGGACTAGCGGCACAGATACGCAGTATTTT
d_call: NA; j_call: TRBJ1-1; v_call: TRBV7-8; clone_size: NA; cdr3_aa: CASSIGGYDTEAFF; cdr3_nt: TGTGCCAGCAGCATCGGGGGGTACGACACTGAAGCTTTCTTT
d_call: NA; j_call: TRBJ1-2; v_call: TRBV28; clone_size: once; cdr3_aa: CASRSGGANINYGYTF; cdr3_nt: TGTGCCAGCAGATCGGGGGGGGCTAATATTAACTATGGCTACACCTTC
d_call: NA; j_call: TRBJ1-1; v_call: TRBV19; clone_size: few; cdr3_aa: CASSIDPGRGTEAFF; cdr3_nt: TGTGCCAGTAGTATAGATCCAGGGAGGGGCACTGAAGCTTTCTTT
d_call: TRBD1; j_call: TRBJ1-6; v_call: TRBV29-1; clone_size: NA; cdr3_aa: CSARIDRGYASPLHF; cdr3_nt: TGCAGCGCTCGAATAGACAGGGGGTATGCTTCACCCCTCCACTTT
d_call: TRBD2; j_call: TRBJ2-1; v_call: TRBV6-1; clone_size: NA; cdr3_aa: CAGRLAEGQFEQFF; cdr3_nt: TGTGCCGGTAGACTAGCGGAGGGCCAGTTTGAGCAGTTCTTC
d_call: NA; j_call: TRBJ2-1; v_call: TRBV7-2; clone_size: NA; cdr3_aa: CASSLGTSTYNEQFF; cdr3_nt: TGTGCCAGCAGCTTAGGGACATCTACCTACAATGAGCAGTTCTTC
d_call: NA; j_call: TRBJ1-5; v_call: TRBV28; clone_size: NA; cdr3_aa: CAGTVLGQAARQPQHF; cdr3_nt: TGTGCCGGCACCGTACTTGGACAAGCCGCTAGACAGCCCCAGCATTTT
d_call: NA; j_call: TRBJ1-1; v_call: TRBV2; clone_size: NA; cdr3_aa: CASSREGLAEAFF; cdr3_nt: TGTGCCAGCAGTCGTGAGGGTTTGGCTGAAGCTTTCTTT
d_call: NA; j_call: TRBJ1-4; v_call: TRBV11-2; clone_size: NA; cdr3_aa: CASSLRGNEKLFF; cdr3_nt: TGTGCCAGCAGCTTAAGGGGGAATGAAAAACTGTTTTTT
d_call: TRBD2; j_call: TRBJ2-3; v_call: TRBV9; clone_size: NA; cdr3_aa: CASSGGRGASTDTQYF; cdr3_nt: TGTGCCAGCAGCGGAGGGCGGGGGGCTAGCACAGATACGCAGTATTTT
d_call: TRBD1; j_call: TRBJ2-5; v_call: TRBV7-7; clone_size: NA; cdr3_aa: CASSLEGAGSQETQYF; cdr3_nt: TGTGCTAGCAGCTTAGAGGGGGCTGGGAGCCAAGAGACCCAGTACTTC
d_call: NA; j_call: TRBJ1-5; v_call: TRBV5-1; clone_size: NA; cdr3_aa: CASSFALDQPQHF; cdr3_nt: TGCGCCAGCAGCTTTGCGTTGGATCAGCCCCAGCATTTT
d_call: TRBD2; j_call: TRBJ2-3; v_call: TRBV11-3; clone_size: NA; cdr3_aa: CASSLEAGVDTQYF; cdr3_nt: TGTGCCAGCAGCTTAGAAGCGGGAGTAGATACGCAGTATTTT
d_call: NA; j_call: TRBJ2-5; v_call: TRBV5-1; clone_size: NA; cdr3_aa: CASSLASVLHETQYF; cdr3_nt: TGCGCCAGCAGCTTGGCCTCGGTGCTACACGAGACCCAGTACTTC
d_call: TRBD1; j_call: TRBJ1-1; v_call: TRBV5-1; clone_size: NA; cdr3_aa: CASSSTQGRTEAFF; cdr3_nt: TGCGCCAGCAGCTCCACACAGGGGAGGACTGAAGCTTTCTTT
d_call: TRBD1; j_call: TRBJ1-1; v_call: TRBV10-3; clone_size: NA; cdr3_aa: CASSDRGLGTEAFF; cdr3_nt: TGTGCCAGCTCCGACAGGGGGCTGGGGACTGAAGCTTTCTTT
d_call: TRBD1; j_call: TRBJ2-3; v_call: TRBV14; clone_size: NA; cdr3_aa: CASSRGQVGYADTQYF; cdr3_nt: TGTGCCAGCAGCCGCGGACAGGTTGGGTATGCAGATACGCAGTATTTT
d_call: NA; j_call: TRBJ2-5; v_call: TRBV2; clone_size: NA; cdr3_aa: CASSERSGGAETQYF; cdr3_nt: TGTGCCAGCAGTGAGCGGTCGGGGGGCGCGGAGACCCAGTACTTC
d_call: TRBD2; j_call: TRBJ2-7; v_call: TRBV5-1; clone_size: once; cdr3_aa: CASSLDGLAGGTYEQYF; cdr3_nt: TGCGCCAGCAGCTTGGACGGACTAGCGGGAGGCACCTACGAGCAGTACTTC
d_call: NA; j_call: TRBJ1-5; v_call: TRBV27; clone_size: NA; cdr3_aa: CASSPLFFRGSNQPQHF; cdr3_nt: TGTGCCAGCAGTCCCTTGTTTTTTAGGGGTAGCAATCAGCCCCAGCATTTT
d_call: NA; j_call: TRBJ2-2; v_call: TRBV19; clone_size: once; cdr3_aa: CASSIGGRLGELFF; cdr3_nt: TGTGCCAGTAGTATAGGGGGACGGCTCGGGGAGCTGTTTTTT
d_call: NA; j_call: TRBJ1-6; v_call: TRBV5-1; clone_size: few; cdr3_aa: CASSPQGPGSPLHF; cdr3_nt: TGCGCCAGCAGCCCTCAGGGGCCTGGCTCACCCCTCCACTTT
d_call: NA; j_call: TRBJ1-4; v_call: TRBV7-2; clone_size: NA; cdr3_aa: CASSLVASNEKLFF; cdr3_nt: TGTGCCAGCAGCTTAGTCGCCAGTAATGAAAAACTGTTTTTT
d_call: NA; j_call: TRBJ2-5; v_call: TRBV4-1; clone_size: NA; cdr3_aa: CASSQDWGGPGRLKETQYF; cdr3_nt: TGCGCCAGCAGCCAAGATTGGGGGGGCCCAGGGAGACTGAAGGAGACCCAGTACTTC
d_call: TRBD1; j_call: TRBJ1-1; v_call: TRBV9; clone_size: NA; cdr3_aa: CASSVEGVGQGAPAFF; cdr3_nt: TGTGCCAGCAGCGTAGAGGGCGTTGGACAGGGGGCGCCCGCTTTCTTT
d_call: NA; j_call: TRBJ2-7; v_call: TRBV6-6; clone_size: once; cdr3_aa: CASSYLAAYEQYF; cdr3_nt: TGTGCCAGCAGTTACCTCGCCGCGTACGAGCAGTACTTC